This T cell receptor (beta chain) appears in the sequencing data of a study of beta chain features in type 1 diabetes. Study-wide context: On cell yields, gender and age, patients and healthy donors were similar. Whole-study findings and limits: Fewer junction insertions and more nucleotide deletions appeared in type 1 diabetes patients. For Type 1 diabetes patients, all four CD4+ subsets carried TCRB CDR3s that were moderately but significantly shorter.

Sorting of CD4+ naive, central memory, regulatory and stem cell-like memory cells was performed via CD45RO/CCR7/CD25/CD127/CD95/CD27. Isolated RNA was reverse transcribed in full, so expressed TCRB transcripts were sequenced. TCRdb's copy holds only in-frame clones and misses some; the assay was immunoSEQ multiplex PCR. The sample includes a few hundred thousand clones, approximately 16% of them seen just once. Of note for this clone: What it recognizes is unknown.

Sequencing used naive CD4+ T cells from blood. The receptor was derived from a man younger than 35 with type 1 diabetes.

In DNA form, the CDR3 reads TGTGCCAGCTCATCGGGGATCTTCTCCTACGAGCAGTACTTC. The encoded protein is CASSSGIFSYEQYF. The V and J genes are TRBV18 and TRBJ2-7, with D perhaps matching TRBD2 (5 bases). The CDR3 totals 14 residues. In germline, CDR1 is KGHSH, CDR2 LQKENI. Trimming removed 5 bases from V and 0 bases from J, with 11 bases in between.